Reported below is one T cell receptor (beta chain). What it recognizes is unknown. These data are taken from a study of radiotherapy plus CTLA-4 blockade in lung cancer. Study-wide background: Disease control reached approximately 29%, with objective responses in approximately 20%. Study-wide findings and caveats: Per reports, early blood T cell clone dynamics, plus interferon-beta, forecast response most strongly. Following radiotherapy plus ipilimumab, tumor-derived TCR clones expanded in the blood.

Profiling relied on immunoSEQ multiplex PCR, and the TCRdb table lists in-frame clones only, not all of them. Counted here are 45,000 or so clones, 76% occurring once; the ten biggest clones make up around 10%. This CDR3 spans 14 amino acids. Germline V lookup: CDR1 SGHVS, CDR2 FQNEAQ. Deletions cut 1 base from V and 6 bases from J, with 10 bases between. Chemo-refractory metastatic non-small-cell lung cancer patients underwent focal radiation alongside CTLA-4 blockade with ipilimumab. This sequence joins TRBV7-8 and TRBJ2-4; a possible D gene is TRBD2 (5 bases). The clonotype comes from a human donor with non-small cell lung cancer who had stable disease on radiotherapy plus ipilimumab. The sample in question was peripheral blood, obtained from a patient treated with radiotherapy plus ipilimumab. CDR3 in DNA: TGTGCCAGCAGCTTAGGTTTAGGGAGAAACATTCAGTACTTC. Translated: CASSLGLGRNIQYF.